This TCR beta chain was captured in a study of T cell responses to AZD1222 COVID-19 vaccine. This table comes from immunoSEQ multiplex PCR, and its TCRdb copy is limited to in-frame clones, with some not included. The table has 95,000 to 120,000 clones, 70% to 90% seen once. The V gene lost 6 bases and the J gene lost 4 bases, with 9 bases spanning the gap. This CDR3 spans 13 amino acids. Germline V lookup: CDR1 ENHRY, CDR2 SYGVKD. Sequenced here: peripheral blood, sampled 28 days after the second AZD1222 dose. The clonotype comes from an adult who received the AZD1222 COVID-19 vaccine. The chain employs TRBV10-3 and TRBJ2-2; D unresolved. CDR3 residues: CAIRQARTGELFF. CDR3 nucleotide sequence: TGTGCCATCAGGCAGGCCCGCACCGGGGAGCTGTTTTTT.